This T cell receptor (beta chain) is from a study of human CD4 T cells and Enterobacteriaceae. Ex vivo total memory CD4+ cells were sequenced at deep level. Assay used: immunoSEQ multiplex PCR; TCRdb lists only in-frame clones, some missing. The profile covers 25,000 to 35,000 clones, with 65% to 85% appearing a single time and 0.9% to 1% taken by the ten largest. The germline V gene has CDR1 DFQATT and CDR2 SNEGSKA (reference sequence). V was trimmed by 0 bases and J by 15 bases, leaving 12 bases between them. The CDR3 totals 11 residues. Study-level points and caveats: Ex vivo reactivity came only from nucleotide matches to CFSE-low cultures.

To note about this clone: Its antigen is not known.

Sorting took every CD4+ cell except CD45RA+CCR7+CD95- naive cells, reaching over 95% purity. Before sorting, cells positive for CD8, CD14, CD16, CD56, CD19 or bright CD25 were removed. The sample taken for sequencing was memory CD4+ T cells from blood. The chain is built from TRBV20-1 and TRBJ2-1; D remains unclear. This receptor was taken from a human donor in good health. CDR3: CSARDQVRLFF. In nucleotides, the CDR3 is TGCAGTGCTAGAGACCAGGTGAGGTTGTTCTTC.